This T cell receptor beta chain was identified during a study of cytomegalovirus exposure and HLA in healthy donors. Across the study: Roughly 180 million T cells yielded more than 95 million unique TCR beta sequences, as an earlier analysis found.

Study conclusions and caveats: A later analysis by the authors found several of the most significant clusters apparently linked to common viral pathogens. Excluded: some indistinguishable V segments such as TRBV6-2 and TRBV6-3.

Germline CDR1 reads LNHDA; CDR2 reads SQIVND (reference sequence). The CDR3 contains 14 residues. V shed 8 bases, J shed 6 bases, and the junction held 10 bases outside the gene matches. A multiplex PCR was run with 60 Vbeta primers and 13 Jbeta primers. Assay used: immunoSEQ multiplex PCR; TCRdb lists only in-frame clones, some missing. The sample lists more than 95,000 clones; around 80% were seen once. Details on this clone: Its antigen is as yet unknown.

The chain carries TRBV19 and TRBJ2-7, with 10 bases lining up with TRBD2. Sequencing was performed on PBMCs. This clonotype was sampled from a man in his thirties or forties in good health and CMV-seropositive. For the CDR3, the DNA is TGTGCCAGTGGTTCTAGCGGGGGATCGGCCGAGCAGTACTTC. It yields the protein CASGSSGGSAEQYF.